The entry below gives a single T cell receptor beta chain sequence along with its context. People who had autoimmune disease history or systemic immunosuppression were excluded. Blood was sampled at baseline, cycle 4 day 1, and cycle 7 day 1. Only in-frame clones appear in the TCRdb table, and some are missing; sequencing was by immunoSEQ multiplex PCR. The sample holds roughly 46,000 clones, 91% seen once. The source of the sample is a study of OX40 agonist ivuxolimab in advanced cancers. Across the whole study: At 82.7% male, the cohort had a mean age of 60 years, ranging from about 20 to 79. Partial responses were observed in three patients, of whom one had hepatocellular carcinoma and two had cutaneous melanoma.

V was cut by 0 bases and J by 0 bases, with 15 bases left in between. The CDR3 contains 17 residues. Germline CDR1 and CDR2: SGHNT and YYREEE (reference sequence). The source is an adult with an advanced solid tumor such as melanoma, head and neck, liver or kidney cancer. The sample consisted of CD4+ or CD8+ T cells sorted from blood, taken in a trial of the OX40 agonist ivuxolimab. The chain uses TRBV5-4 and TRBJ1-1; no firm D call. For the CDR3, the DNA is TGTGCCAGCAGCTTGGACGATCTATTAAATTTGAACACTGAAGCTTTCTTT. This gives the protein CASSLDDLLNLNTEAFF.